Shown below are 8 T cell receptor beta chains from a single sample sequenced in a study of blood T cell repertoires in COVID-19. Data came from immunoSEQ multiplex PCR; TCRdb stores just in-frame clones and leaves some out. The sample has approximately 270,000 clones, approximately 90% seen once; the top ten hold 3% to 3.5%. Sequenced material: peripheral blood. Receptor source: a young man with active or convalescent COVID-19.

The CDR3 DNA follows: TGTGCCAGCAGCTTATCAGGGGATAGCAATCAGCCCCAGCATTTT. Amino acids: CASSLSGDSNQPQHF. This rearrangement joins TRBV7-2 to TRBJ1-5; D may be TRBD1 (6 bases). The V end lost 2 bases, the J end lost 0 bases, and 8 bases lay between the germline ends. The V gene's germline CDR1 is SGHTA and CDR2 FQGNSA. This CDR3 has 15 amino acids.

The chain uses TRBV13 and TRBJ2-7; TRBD1 aligns across 11 bases. The ends lost 5 bases at V and 5 bases at J; junction bases unmatched: 17. Germline loops: CDR1 PRHDT, CDR2 FYEKMQ (reference sequence). The CDR3 spans 18 residues. The CDR3 loop is CASSPVGTGGFRSNEQYF. The DNA of the CDR3 is TGTGCCAGCAGCCCAGTGGGGACAGGGGGGTTCCGTAGCAACGAGCAGTACTTC.

The chain uses TRBV7-8 and TRBJ2-7; TRBD1 matches 7 bases. Germline V gene lookup returns CDR1 SGHVS and CDR2 FQNEAQ. After removal of 5 bases from V and 4 bases from J, the junction contained 11 bases not matched to a gene. The CDR3 is 15 residues long. CDR3 sequence reads: CASSREGANKYEQYF. The CDR3 nucleotides are TGTGCCAGCAGCCGAGAGGGGGCGAATAAGTACGAGCAGTACTTC.

The chain employs TRBV29-1 and TRBJ1-2, with 8 bases matching TRBD1. The junction had 7 bases not matched to a gene; V was cut back by 7 bases and J by 6 bases. This CDR3 region has 12 residues. Germline-derived CDR1 and CDR2 are SQVTM and ANQGSEA. CDR3 sequence (DNA): TGCAGCGCCGACAGGGGCGGCGATGGCTACACCTTC. It specifies CSADRGGDGYTF.

CDR3 amino acids: CASGSSGANVLTF. The DNA for the CDR3 is TGTGCTAGTGGGAGCTCTGGGGCCAACGTCCTGACTTTC. This rearrangement joins TRBV12-5 to TRBJ2-6, with D unclear. V was shortened by 6 bases and J by 0 bases, with 3 bases between the two germline ends. Germline CDR1 and CDR2: LGHNT and FRNRAP. There are 13 residues in the CDR3. Filled out from reference TRBV12-5 and TRBJ2-6, the complete variable domain reads DARVTQTPRHKVTEMGQEVTMRCQPILGHNTVFWYRQTMMQGLELLAYFRNRAPLDDSGMPKDRFSAEMPDATLATLKIQPSEPRDSAVYFCASGSSGANVLTFGAGSRLTVL.

CDR3: CASSLAAGTSGKSGEQFF. In nucleotides, the CDR3 is TGTGCCAGCAGCTTAGCTGCAGGGACTAGCGGTAAGTCGGGTGAGCAGTTCTTC. This chain joins TRBV7-6 and TRBJ2-1; 11 nucleotides match TRBD2. The CDR3 spans 18 residues. The ends lost 0 bases at V and 9 bases at J; junction bases unmatched: 13. The germline CDR1 and CDR2 sequences are SGHVS and FNYEAQ.

The V and J genes are TRBV5-8 and TRBJ1-3, with TRBD1 matching over 9 bases. Germline CDR1 is SGHTS and CDR2 is YDEGEE. The CDR3 extends over 17 amino acids. Trimming removed 2 bases from V and 4 bases from J; junction bases left unmatched: 10. CDR3 coding DNA: TGTGCCAGCAGCTTCAAGGAACAGGGGGCTTCAGGAAACACCATATATTTT. It is translated as CASSFKEQGASGNTIYF.

This clone was observed once. The chain carries TRBV4-3 and TRBJ2-1, with TRBD2 as a possible D gene (6 bases). This CDR3 has 13 residues. Germline V gene data show CDR1 as LGHNA and CDR2 as YSLEER. V shed 3 bases and J shed 15 bases, with 18 bases lying between them. The CDR3 coding sequence is TGCGCCAGCAGCCAGGACCGGGACTCCTGGAGGTTCTTC. Its protein is CASSQDRDSWRFF.